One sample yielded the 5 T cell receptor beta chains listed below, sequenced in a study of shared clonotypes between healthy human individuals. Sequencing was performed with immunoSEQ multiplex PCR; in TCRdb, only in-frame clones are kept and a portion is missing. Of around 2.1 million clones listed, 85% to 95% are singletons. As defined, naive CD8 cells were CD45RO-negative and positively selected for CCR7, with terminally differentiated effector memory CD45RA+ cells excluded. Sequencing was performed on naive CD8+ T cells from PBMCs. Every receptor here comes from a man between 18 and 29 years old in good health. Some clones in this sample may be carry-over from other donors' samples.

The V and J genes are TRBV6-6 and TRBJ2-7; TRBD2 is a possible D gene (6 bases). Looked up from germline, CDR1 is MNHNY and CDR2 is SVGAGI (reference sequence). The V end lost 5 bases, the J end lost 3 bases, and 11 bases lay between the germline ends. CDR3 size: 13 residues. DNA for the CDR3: TGTGCCAGCAGTCGACGGGACTTCTACGAGCAGTACTTC. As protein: CASSRRDFYEQYF.

The CDR3 is CASSEGRGAQETQYF. Here the CDR3 DNA reads TGTGCCAGCAGTGAAGGGAGAGGGGCCCAAGAGACCCAGTACTTC. The chain employs TRBV2 and TRBJ2-5; D is possibly TRBD1 or TRBD2 (5 bases each). CDR1 and CDR2 from the germline V gene are SNHLY and FYNNEI. Trimming took off 1 base at V and 1 base at J, with 10 bases between the two ends. CDR3 size: 15 residues.

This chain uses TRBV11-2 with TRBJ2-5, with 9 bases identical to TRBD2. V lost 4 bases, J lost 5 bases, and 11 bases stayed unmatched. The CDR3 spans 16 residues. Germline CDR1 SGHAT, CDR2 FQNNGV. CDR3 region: CASSWRGTSLGETQYF. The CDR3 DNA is TGTGCCAGCAGCTGGCGGGGGACTAGCCTGGGGGAGACCCAGTACTTC.

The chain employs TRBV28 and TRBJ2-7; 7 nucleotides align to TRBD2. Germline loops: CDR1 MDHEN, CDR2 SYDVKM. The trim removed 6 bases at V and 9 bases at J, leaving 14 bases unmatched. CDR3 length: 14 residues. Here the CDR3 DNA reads TGTGCCAGCAGCCGGACTAGACAACCTGCGGGGCAGTACTTC. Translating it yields CASSRTRQPAGQYF.

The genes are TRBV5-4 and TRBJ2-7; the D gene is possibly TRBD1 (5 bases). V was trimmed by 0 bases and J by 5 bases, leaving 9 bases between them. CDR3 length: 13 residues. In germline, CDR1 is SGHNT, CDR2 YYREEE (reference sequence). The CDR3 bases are TGTGCCAGCAGCTTGGTTCCAGGGAACGAGCAGTACTTC. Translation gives CASSLVPGNEQYF.